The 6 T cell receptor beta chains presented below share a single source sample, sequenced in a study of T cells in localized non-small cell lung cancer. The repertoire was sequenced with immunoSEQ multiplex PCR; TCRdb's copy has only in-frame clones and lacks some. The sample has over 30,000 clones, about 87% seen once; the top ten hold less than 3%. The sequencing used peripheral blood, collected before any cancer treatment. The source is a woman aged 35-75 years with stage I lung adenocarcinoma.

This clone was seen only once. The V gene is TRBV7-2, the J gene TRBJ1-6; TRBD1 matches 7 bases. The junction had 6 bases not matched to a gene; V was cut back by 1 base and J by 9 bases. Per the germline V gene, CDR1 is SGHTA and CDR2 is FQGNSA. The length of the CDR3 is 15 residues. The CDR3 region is CASSLGQGESSPLHF. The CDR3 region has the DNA TGTGCCAGCAGCTTAGGACAGGGAGAAAGTTCACCCCTCCACTTT.

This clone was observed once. Written as DNA, the CDR3 is TGTGCCAGCTTCCCCAACGGCGGGACTGAAGCTTTCTTT. Translated: CASFPNGGTEAFF. This chain joins TRBV6-1 and TRBJ1-1; D unresolved. With 8 bases removed from V and 5 bases from J, the gap between germline ends came to 15 bases. This CDR3 is built from 13 residues. Germline-derived CDR1 and CDR2 are MNHNS and SASEGT.

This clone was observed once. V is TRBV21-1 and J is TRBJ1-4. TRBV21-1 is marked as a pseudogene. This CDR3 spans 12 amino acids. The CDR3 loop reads CASSGLTEKLFF. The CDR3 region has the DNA TGTGCCAGCAGCGGTCTCACTGAAAAACTGTTTTTT.

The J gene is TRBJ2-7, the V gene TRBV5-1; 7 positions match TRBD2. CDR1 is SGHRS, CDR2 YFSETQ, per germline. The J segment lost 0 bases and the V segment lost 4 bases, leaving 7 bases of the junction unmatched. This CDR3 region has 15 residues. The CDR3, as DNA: TGCGCCAGCAGCCCTCGAGCGGGACCCTCCTACGAGCAGTACTTC. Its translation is CASSPRAGPSYEQYF. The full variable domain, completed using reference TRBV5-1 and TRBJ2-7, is KAGVTQTPRYLIKTRGQQVTLSCSPISGHRSVSWYQQTPGQGLQFLFEYFSETQRNKGNFPGRFSGRQFSNSRSEMNVSTLELGDSALYLCASSPRAGPSYEQYFGPGTRLTVT.

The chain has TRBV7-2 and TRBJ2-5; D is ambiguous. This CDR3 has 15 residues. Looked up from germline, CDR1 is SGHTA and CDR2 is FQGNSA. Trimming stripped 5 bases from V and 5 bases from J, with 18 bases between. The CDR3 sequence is CASSEQSSLGETQYF. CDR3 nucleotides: TGTGCCAGCAGCGAACAGAGTTCCCTCGGGGAGACCCAGTACTTC.

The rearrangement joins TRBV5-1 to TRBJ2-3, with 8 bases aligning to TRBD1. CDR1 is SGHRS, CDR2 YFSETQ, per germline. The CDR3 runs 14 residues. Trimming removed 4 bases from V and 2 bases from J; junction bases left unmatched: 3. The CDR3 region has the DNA TGCGCCAGCAGCCAGGGACAGGACACAGATACGCAGTATTTT. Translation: CASSQGQDTDTQYF. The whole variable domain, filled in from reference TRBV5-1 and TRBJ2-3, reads KAGVTQTPRYLIKTRGQQVTLSCSPISGHRSVSWYQQTPGQGLQFLFEYFSETQRNKGNFPGRFSGRQFSNSRSEMNVSTLELGDSALYLCASSQGQDTDTQYFGPGTRLTVL.